The 29 T cell receptor beta chains below all came from one sample that was sequenced in a study of early T cells in non-severe SARS-CoV-2 infection. TCRdb independently ran MiXCR on the 5' RACE reads; one entry per CDR3 protein. The data contain approximately 35,000 distinct CDR3 sequences, around 4.1% of them seen just once; the ten biggest clones take up roughly 5.5%. Specimen: whole blood. All receptors derive from an adult who was a healthcare worker with PCR-confirmed SARS-CoV-2 infection or an uninfected control (not recorded which).

This sequence joins TRBV5-5 and TRBJ2-3, with TRBD2 identical over 7 bases. CDR3 length: 17 amino acids. Unmatched junction bases numbered 8, after V lost 0 bases and J lost 1 base. The germline gives CDR1 SGHKS, CDR2 YYEKEE (reference sequence). CDR3 sequence: CASSLGLRTRGTDTQYF. CDR3 sequence (DNA): TGTGCCAGCAGCTTGGGGCTAAGGACTAGAGGCACAGATACGCAGTATTTT.

This clonotype was recorded a few times. This sequence joins TRBV6-2 or TRBV6-3 and TRBJ2-3; no clear D. Germline CDR1 MNHEY, CDR2 SVGEGT. The V and J ends lost 4 bases and 3 bases respectively, with 14 bases between them. The CDR3 runs 15 residues. CDR3 in DNA: TGTGCCAGCAGTTCCGTCATGGGTTTGACAGATACGCAGTATTTT. This translates into CASSSVMGLTDTQYF.

This clonotype was seen at least ten times. V gene TRBV29-1 combines with J gene TRBJ2-7; 10 bases match TRBD1. The V and J ends lost 3 bases and 7 bases, in that order; junction bases with no gene match: 9. CDR3 length equals 14 residues. CDR1 and CDR2 (germline): SQVTM, ANQGSEA. DNA of the CDR3: TGCAGCGTTGACTCCGGGACAGGGGCCCTAGAGCAGTACTTC. Protein: CSVDSGTGALEQYF.

This clonotype was seen ten or more times. CDR3 nucleotide sequence: TGTGCCAGCAGCCGGACTAGCGGGAGCCGCTCGGGGGGCCACGAGCAGTACTTC. Encoded protein: CASSRTSGSRSGGHEQYF. V and J are TRBV7-8 and TRBJ2-7; 13 bases align to TRBD2. Germline V gene sequence: CDR1 SGHVS, CDR2 FQNEAQ. Germline trimming cut 5 bases from V and 5 bases from J; bases unmatched to any gene: 15. The CDR3 covers 18 residues. Full variable domain (rest looked up from reference TRBV7-8 and TRBJ2-7): GAGVSQSPRYKVAKRGQDVALRCDPISGHVSLFWYQQALGQGPEFLTYFQNEAQLDKSGLPSDRFFAERPEGSVSTLKIQRTQQEDSAVYLCASSRTSGSRSGGHEQYFGPGTRLTVT.

The V gene is TRBV10-1, the J gene TRBJ2-7; TRBD2 agrees at 7 bases. The CDR3 totals 13 residues. Germline CDR1 reads WNHNN; CDR2 reads SYGVQD (reference sequence). With V trimmed by 0 bases and J by 6 bases, 2 bases remained unmatched. This CDR3 reads CASSESGLGEQYF. CDR3 nucleotides: TGCGCCAGCAGTGAGTCCGGACTAGGCGAGCAGTACTTC.

This clonotype was seen a single time. The chain carries TRBV20-1 and TRBJ2-1; D possibly corresponds to TRBD1 (5 bases). Trimming removed 5 bases at V and 0 bases at J, with 14 bases between. Germline V gene data show CDR1 as DFQATT and CDR2 as SNEGSKA (reference sequence). This CDR3 has 15 amino acids. The CDR3 sequence is CSAQGSLRSYNEQFF. The CDR3 nucleotides are TGCAGTGCTCAGGGCAGTTTGCGCTCCTACAATGAGCAGTTCTTC.

In its sample, this clonotype was seen many times. For the CDR3, the DNA is TGTGCCAGCAGTTTCGGGGGGCCGGTCTCCTACAATGAGCAGTTCTTC. Translated: CASSFGGPVSYNEQFF. The chain has TRBV12-3 or TRBV12-4 and TRBJ2-1, with D maybe TRBD2 (7 bases). The CDR3 is 16 residues long. Trimming stripped 3 bases from V and 0 bases from J, with 12 bases between.

At least ten counts were recorded for this clonotype. The chain recombines TRBV27 with TRBJ2-1; D is ambiguous. Germline CDR1 is MNHEY and CDR2 is SMNVEV (reference sequence). Trimming removed 3 bases from V and 4 bases from J, with 7 bases in between. The CDR3 loop spans 13 amino acids. CDR3 nucleotide sequence: TGTGCCAGCAGTTTCGTCAGATACAATGAGCAGTTCTTC. This gives the protein CASSFVRYNEQFF.

This clonotype was counted many times. The chain joins TRBV12-5 to TRBJ2-2; TRBD1 matches at 8 bases. The germline V gene has CDR1 LGHNT and CDR2 FRNRAP. This CDR3 is 15 amino acids long. The V segment lost 5 bases and the J segment 3 bases; nucleotides outside the gene matches: 5. The CDR3 sequence: CASGTDRGDTGELFF. In nucleotides, the CDR3 is TGTGCTAGTGGTACAGACAGGGGAGACACCGGGGAGCTGTTTTTT.

The chain couples TRBV4-3 to TRBJ1-1, with D tentatively TRBD1 (6 bases). Trimming left V 0 bases short and J 1 base short, with 12 bases between. Germline V gene lookup returns CDR1 LGHNA and CDR2 YSLEER. The CDR3 loop spans 16 amino acids. The chain's CDR3 is CASSQEGTNGNTEAFF. The CDR3 DNA reads TGCGCCAGCAGCCAAGAAGGGACAAACGGGAACACTGAAGCTTTCTTT.

This clonotype was seen at least ten times. V usage is TRBV7-9 and J usage is TRBJ2-7; D might be TRBD1 (5 bases). In germline, CDR1 is SEHNR, CDR2 FQNEAQ (reference sequence). The CDR3 length is 13 residues. Trimming stripped 6 bases from V and 2 bases from J, with 11 bases between. The CDR3 coding sequence is TGTGCCAGCAGGGCAGGGTCCGCCTACGAGCAGTACTTC. This sequence encodes CASRAGSAYEQYF.

This clonotype was seen repeatedly, ten times or more. The chain carries TRBV5-6 and TRBJ2-4; D remains ambiguous. The CDR3 extends over 15 amino acids. V lost 3 bases, J lost 2 bases, and 12 bases lay in between. Per the germline V gene, CDR1 is SGHDT and CDR2 is YYEEEE. DNA of the CDR3: TGTGCCAGCAGCTCTGGGGTTATTACCAAAAACATTCAGTACTTC. Translation gives CASSSGVITKNIQYF. The full variable domain, its missing parts supplied by reference TRBV5-6 and TRBJ2-4, is DAGVTQSPTHLIKTRGQQVTLRCSPKSGHDTVSWYQQALGQGPQFIFQYYEEEERQRGNFPDRFSGHQFPNYSSELNVNALLLGDSALYLCASSSGVITKNIQYFGAGTRLSVL.

In this sample, this clonotype turned up many times. The CDR3 DNA follows: TGTGCCAGCAGCCTAAGAGAGGGCGGCTACACCTTC. Protein: CASSLREGGYTF. This chain joins TRBV3-1 and TRBJ1-2; D unclear. V gave up 4 bases and J gave up 8 bases, with 11 bases separating them. The germline CDR1 and CDR2 sequences are LGHDT and YNNKEL (reference sequence). The CDR3 extends over 12 amino acids.

This clonotype was observed many times. V is TRBV7-6 and J is TRBJ2-5, with no clear D. This CDR3 contains 15 residues. The ends were cut back, 5 bases at V and 1 base at J, with 14 bases in the middle. Germline values: CDR1 SGHVS, CDR2 FNYEAQ. CDR3 in DNA: TGTGCCAGCAGCCGAGGCAAAAAATTCCAAGAGACCCAGTACTTC. Translating it yields CASSRGKKFQETQYF.

This clonotype was seen only a few times. The V call is TRBV7-2, the J call TRBJ1-4, with 8 nucleotides matching TRBD1. The junction had 5 bases not matched to a gene; V was cut back by 5 bases and J by 9 bases. The CDR3 is 13 amino acids. Germline CDR1 and CDR2: SGHTA and FQGNSA. The CDR3 DNA sequence: TGTGCCAGCAGCAAGGACAGGGTTAAAAAACTGTTTTTT. It is translated as CASSKDRVKKLFF. Variable domain in full (rest from reference TRBV7-2 and TRBJ1-4): GAGVSQSPSNKVTEKGKDVELRCDPISGHTALYWYRQSLGQGLEFLIYFQGNSAPDKSGLPSDRFSAERTGGSVSTLTIQRTQQEDSAVYLCASSKDRVKKLFFGSGTQLSVL.

This clonotype appeared many times. The J gene is TRBJ2-1, the V gene TRBV5-6; D is unclear. The V end was cut by 3 bases, the J end by 2 bases, with 15 bases between. Germline assignment: CDR1 SGHDT and CDR2 YYEEEE. This CDR3 has 16 residues. CDR3 nucleotides: TGTGCCAGCAGCTCGGGCCGGACCTCCACCTACAATGAGCAGTTCTTC. This sequence encodes CASSSGRTSTYNEQFF. The full variable domain, in which reference TRBV5-6 and TRBJ2-1 provide the parts outside the CDR3, is DAGVTQSPTHLIKTRGQQVTLRCSPKSGHDTVSWYQQALGQGPQFIFQYYEEEERQRGNFPDRFSGHQFPNYSSELNVNALLLGDSALYLCASSSGRTSTYNEQFFGPGTRLTVL.

This chain uses TRBV20-1 with TRBJ2-6; D gene unclear. This CDR3 region has 16 residues. The V and J ends lost 3 bases and 0 bases respectively, with 12 bases between them. Germline V gene data show CDR1 as DFQATT and CDR2 as SNEGSKA (reference sequence). The CDR3 DNA sequence: TGCAGTGCTAGTCCCATCTCGAGCTCTGGGGCCAACGTCCTGACTTTC. Its protein is CSASPISSSGANVLTF.

This clonotype was observed at least ten times. The chain couples TRBV11-2 to TRBJ2-5; 7 bases align to TRBD1. CDR3 length equals 15 residues. The germline CDR1 and CDR2 sequences are SGHAT and FQNNGV. The ends lost 4 bases at V and 1 base at J; junction bases unmatched: 6. The CDR3 DNA sequence: TGTGCCAGCAGCTACTCGGGACAGCTCCAAGAGACCCAGTACTTC. It encodes CASSYSGQLQETQYF.

The table lists this clonotype with many counts. The chain combines TRBV11-1 with TRBJ2-1; 8 bases agree with TRBD2. In germline, CDR1 is SGHAT, CDR2 FQDESV (reference sequence). This CDR3 region has 18 residues. Unmatched junction bases numbered 19, after V lost 7 bases and J lost 5 bases. CDR3 loop: CASNPLEGLGGINNEQFF. The CDR3 DNA reads TGTGCCAGCAACCCCCTAGAGGGACTAGGAGGGATTAACAATGAGCAGTTCTTC.

This clonotype was detected ten times or more. The DNA of the CDR3 is TGTGCCAGCAGTTCTCGGACAGGGGGCGTTCGAAACACCATATATTTT. As protein: CASSSRTGGVRNTIYF. The V and J genes are TRBV6-5 and TRBJ1-3; 11 bases map to TRBD1. V trimming: 4 bases; J trimming: 5 bases; junction bases outside the gene matches: 7. Germline loops: CDR1 MNHEY, CDR2 SVGAGI. This CDR3 has 16 amino acids.

The sample holds many counts of this clonotype. The chain links TRBV24-1 to TRBJ2-1; D not resolved. Germline CDR1 reads KGHDR; CDR2 reads SFDVKD. The ends were cut back, 4 bases at V and 5 bases at J, with 17 bases in the middle. The CDR3 contains 16 residues. CDR3 protein: CATSDLDFALNNEQFF. For the CDR3, the DNA is TGTGCCACCAGTGACCTTGACTTTGCGCTGAACAATGAGCAGTTCTTC.

Many counts were recorded for this clonotype. This chain uses TRBV10-1 with TRBJ2-7, with D maybe TRBD2 (6 bases). V lost 0 bases, J lost 7 bases, and 16 bases lay in between. In germline, CDR1 is WNHNN, CDR2 SYGVQD (reference sequence). This CDR3 is built from 15 residues. The CDR3 sequence: CASSESGTGAGEQYF. Here the CDR3 DNA reads TGCGCCAGCAGTGAGTCGGGGACGGGAGCGGGTGAGCAGTACTTC.

The V gene is TRBV5-1, the J gene TRBJ2-1; TRBD2 matches at 7 bases. CDR3 length equals 15 residues. Losses at the gene ends were 5 bases for V and 5 bases for J; bases not matched to a gene: 10. CDR1 is SGHRS and CDR2 is YFSETQ in the germline V gene. Here the CDR3 DNA reads TGCGCCAGCAGGGATAGCGGGCGGGCAGACAATGAGCAGTTCTTC. It codes for CASRDSGRADNEQFF.

This clonotype was recorded many times. The chain uses TRBV6-5 and TRBJ2-7, with 8 bases fitting TRBD1. Unmatched junction bases numbered 6, after V lost 8 bases and J lost 6 bases. The CDR3 runs 12 residues. Germline V gene sequence: CDR1 MNHEY, CDR2 SVGAGI. The CDR3 loop is CASRTGNSEQYF. CDR3 in DNA: TGTGCCAGCCGGACAGGGAACTCCGAGCAGTACTTC.

This clonotype was observed many times. The V and J genes are TRBV7-6 and TRBJ2-1; 7 bases line up with TRBD1. Per the germline V gene, CDR1 is SGHVS and CDR2 is FNYEAQ. The ends lost 1 base at V and 5 bases at J; junction bases unmatched: 5. The CDR3 is 15 amino acids. The CDR3 coding sequence is TGTGCCAGCAGCTTAGTAGGGGGCGCTAACAATGAGCAGTTCTTC. It specifies CASSLVGGANNEQFF.

This clonotype was seen repeatedly, ten times or more. The chain recombines TRBV11-2 with TRBJ2-2, with a tentative D call TRBD2 (5 bases). Between the trimmed V and J ends, which lost 5 bases and 9 bases, there was a span of 13 bases. The germline V gene has CDR1 SGHAT and CDR2 FQNNGV. The CDR3 runs 13 residues. In nucleotides, the CDR3 is TGTGCCAGCAGCCGGGAACGGGGTCGGGAGCTGTTTTTT. This codes for CASSRERGRELFF. The whole variable domain, remainder taken from reference TRBV11-2 and TRBJ2-2, is EAGVAQSPRYKIIEKRQSVAFWCNPISGHATLYWYQQILGQGPKLLIQFQNNGVVDDSQLPKDRFSAERLKGVDSTLKIQPAKLEDSAVYLCASSRERGRELFFGEGSRLTVL.

This clonotype has only a few counts. This chain joins TRBV20-1 and TRBJ2-7, with D perhaps TRBD2 (6 bases). Germline assignment: CDR1 DFQATT and CDR2 SNEGSKA (reference sequence). The CDR3 length is 13 residues. V was pared by 6 bases and J by 1 base, with 13 bases between. In nucleotides, the CDR3 is TGCAGTGCGATGGGTAGCGGATCCTACGAGCAGTACTTC. The encoded protein is CSAMGSGSYEQYF.

This clonotype was found many times. The rearrangement links TRBV5-4 to TRBJ2-1; D unresolved. CDR1 SGHNT and CDR2 YYREEE come from the germline V gene (reference sequence). V lost 4 bases, J lost 7 bases, and 18 bases lay in between. This CDR3 has 15 amino acids. DNA for the CDR3: TGTGCCAGCAGCCCCGATCCTGATCCTTTAAATGAGCAGTTCTTC. Translated: CASSPDPDPLNEQFF.

This clonotype was counted many times. V usage is TRBV19 and J usage is TRBJ2-7; D uncertain. The CDR3 runs 13 residues. V was shortened by 3 bases and J by 6 bases, with 12 bases between the two germline ends. The germline gives CDR1 LNHDA, CDR2 SQIVND (reference sequence). CDR3 nucleotide sequence: TGTGCCAGTAGTATCCGGCGGTCATCCGAGCAGTACTTC. As protein: CASSIRRSSEQYF.